This T cell receptor (beta chain) was identified in a study of OX40 agonist ivuxolimab in advanced cancers. Study information: At doses from 0.01 to 10 mg/kg, patients were given intravenous ivuxolimab every 2 weeks.

Method: immunoSEQ multiplex PCR; TCRdb's copy keeps in-frame clones and lacks some. Here the sample spans under 70,000 clones, around 87% being singletons. Germline CDR1 is MNHEY and CDR2 is SMNVEV (reference sequence). The CDR3 contains 13 residues. The V end was cut by 3 bases, the J end by 6 bases, with 9 bases between. This specimen consisted of CD4+ or CD8+ T cells sorted from blood, obtained in a trial of the OX40 agonist ivuxolimab. V gene TRBV27 combines with J gene TRBJ1-5; D not certain. The TCR originated in an adult with an advanced solid tumor such as melanoma, head and neck, liver or kidney cancer. CDR3: CASSLTWSQPQHF. DNA of the CDR3: TGTGCCAGCAGTTTGACATGGAGTCAGCCCCAGCATTTT.